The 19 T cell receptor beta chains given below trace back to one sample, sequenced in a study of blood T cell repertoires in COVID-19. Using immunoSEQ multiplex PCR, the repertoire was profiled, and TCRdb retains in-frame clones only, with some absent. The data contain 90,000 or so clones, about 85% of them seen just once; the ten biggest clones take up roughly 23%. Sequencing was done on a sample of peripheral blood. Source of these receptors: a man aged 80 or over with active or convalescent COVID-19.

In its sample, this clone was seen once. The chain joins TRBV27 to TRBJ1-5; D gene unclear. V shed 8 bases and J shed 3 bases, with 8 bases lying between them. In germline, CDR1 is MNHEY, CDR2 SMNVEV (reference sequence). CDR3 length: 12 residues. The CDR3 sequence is CASSGLNQPQHF. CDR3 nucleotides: TGTGCCAGCTCCGGACTCAATCAGCCCCAGCATTTT.

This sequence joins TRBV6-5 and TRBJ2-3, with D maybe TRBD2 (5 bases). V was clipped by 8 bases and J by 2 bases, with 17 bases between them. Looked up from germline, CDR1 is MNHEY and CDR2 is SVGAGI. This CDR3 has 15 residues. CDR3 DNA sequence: TGTGCCAGCGGTCGGACTCAACCCTCCACAGATACGCAGTATTTT. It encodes CASGRTQPSTDTQYF.

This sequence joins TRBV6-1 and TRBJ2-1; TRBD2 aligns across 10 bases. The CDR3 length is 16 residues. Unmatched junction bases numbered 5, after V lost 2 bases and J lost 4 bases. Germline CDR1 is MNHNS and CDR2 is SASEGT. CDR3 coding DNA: TGTGCCAGCAGTGAATCTCTAGCGGGGGTATACAATGAGCAGTTCTTC. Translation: CASSESLAGVYNEQFF.

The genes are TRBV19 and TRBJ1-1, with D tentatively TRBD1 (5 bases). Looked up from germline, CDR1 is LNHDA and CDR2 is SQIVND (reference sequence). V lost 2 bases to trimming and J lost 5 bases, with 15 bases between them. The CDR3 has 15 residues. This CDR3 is CASSILGPLGTEAFF. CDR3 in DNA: TGTGCCAGTAGTATATTGGGGCCCCTGGGGACTGAAGCTTTCTTT.

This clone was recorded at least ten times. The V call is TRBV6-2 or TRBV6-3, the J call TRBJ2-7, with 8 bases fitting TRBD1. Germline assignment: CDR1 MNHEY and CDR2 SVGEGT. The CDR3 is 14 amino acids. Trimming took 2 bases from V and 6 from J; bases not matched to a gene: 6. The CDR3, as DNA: TGTGCCAGCAGTTACCCCGGGACAGGTGTCGAGCAGTACTTC. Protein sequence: CASSYPGTGVEQYF.

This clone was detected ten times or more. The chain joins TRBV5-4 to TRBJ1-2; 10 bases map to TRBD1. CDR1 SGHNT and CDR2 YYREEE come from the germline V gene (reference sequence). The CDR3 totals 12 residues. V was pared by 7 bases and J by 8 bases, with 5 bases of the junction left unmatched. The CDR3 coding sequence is TGTGCCAGCGGTGGGACAGGGGCCGGCTACACCTTC. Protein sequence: CASGGTGAGYTF.

DNA for the CDR3: TGTGCCACCAGCAGAGATGTGGCTAGCGGGAACACCGGGGAGCTGTTTTTT. This translates into CATSRDVASGNTGELFF. V usage is TRBV15 and J usage is TRBJ2-2; 7 bases fit TRBD2. This CDR3 comprises 17 residues. The junction had 5 bases not matched to a gene; V was cut back by 0 bases and J by 1 base. Germline values: CDR1 LNHNV, CDR2 YYDKDF (reference sequence).

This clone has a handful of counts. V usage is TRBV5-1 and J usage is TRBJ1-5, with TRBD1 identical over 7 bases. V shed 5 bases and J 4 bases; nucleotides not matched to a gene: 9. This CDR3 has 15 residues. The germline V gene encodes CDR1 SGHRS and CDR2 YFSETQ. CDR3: CASSLLGGRNQPQHF. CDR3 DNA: TGCGCCAGCAGTTTATTAGGGGGCCGGAATCAGCCCCAGCATTTT.

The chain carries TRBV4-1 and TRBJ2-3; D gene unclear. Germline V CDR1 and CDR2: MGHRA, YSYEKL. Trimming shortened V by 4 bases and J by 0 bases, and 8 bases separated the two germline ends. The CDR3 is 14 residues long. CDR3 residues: CASSRAGSTDTQYF. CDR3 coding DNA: TGCGCCAGCAGCCGGGCCGGCAGCACAGATACGCAGTATTTT.

The CDR3 loop reads CATSAQDRDTQYF. The CDR3 DNA reads TGTGCCACCAGTGCACAGGATAGAGATACGCAGTATTTT. V is TRBV24-1 and J is TRBJ2-3, with a possible D match to TRBD1 (5 bases). The germline CDR1 and CDR2 sequences are KGHDR and SFDVKD. This CDR3 spans 13 amino acids. With 5 bases removed from V and 5 bases from J, the gap between germline ends came to 10 bases.

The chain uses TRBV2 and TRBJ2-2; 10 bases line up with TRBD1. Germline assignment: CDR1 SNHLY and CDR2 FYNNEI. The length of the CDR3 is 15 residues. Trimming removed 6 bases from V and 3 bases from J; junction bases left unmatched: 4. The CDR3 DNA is TGTGCCAGCAGGAGAGGGACAGGGGACACCGGGGAGCTGTTTTTT. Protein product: CASRRGTGDTGELFF.

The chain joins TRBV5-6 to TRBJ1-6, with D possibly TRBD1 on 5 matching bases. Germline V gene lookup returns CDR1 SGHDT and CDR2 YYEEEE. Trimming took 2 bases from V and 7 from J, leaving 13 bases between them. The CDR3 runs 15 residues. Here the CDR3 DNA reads TGTGCCAGCAGCTTCGGGCCCGGGGGGAATTCACCCCTCCACTTT. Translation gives CASSFGPGGNSPLHF.

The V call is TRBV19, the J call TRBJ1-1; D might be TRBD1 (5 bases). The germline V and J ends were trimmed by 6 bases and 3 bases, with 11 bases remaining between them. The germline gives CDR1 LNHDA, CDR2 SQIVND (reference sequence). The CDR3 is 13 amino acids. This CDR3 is CASSHPGYTEAFF. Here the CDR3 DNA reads TGTGCCAGTAGCCACCCAGGGTACACTGAAGCTTTCTTT.

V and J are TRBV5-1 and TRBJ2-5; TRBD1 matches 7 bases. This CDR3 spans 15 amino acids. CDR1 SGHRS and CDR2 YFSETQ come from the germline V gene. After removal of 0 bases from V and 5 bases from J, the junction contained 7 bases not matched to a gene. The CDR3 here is CASSLGQGRSETQYF. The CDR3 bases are TGCGCCAGCAGCTTGGGACAGGGCAGGTCGGAGACCCAGTACTTC.

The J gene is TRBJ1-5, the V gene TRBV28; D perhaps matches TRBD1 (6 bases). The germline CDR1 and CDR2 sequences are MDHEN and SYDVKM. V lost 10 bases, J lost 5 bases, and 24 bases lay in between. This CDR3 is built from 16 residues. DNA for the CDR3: TGTGCCACCGACGACCTGGGGGACACCGACTATCAGCCCCAGCATTTT. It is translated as CATDDLGDTDYQPQHF. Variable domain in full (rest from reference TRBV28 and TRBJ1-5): DVKVTQSSRYLVKRTGEKVFLECVQDMDHENMFWYRQDPGLGLRLIYFSYDVKMKEKGDIPEGYSVSREKKERFSLILESASTNQTSMYLCATDDLGDTDYQPQHFGDGTRLSIL.

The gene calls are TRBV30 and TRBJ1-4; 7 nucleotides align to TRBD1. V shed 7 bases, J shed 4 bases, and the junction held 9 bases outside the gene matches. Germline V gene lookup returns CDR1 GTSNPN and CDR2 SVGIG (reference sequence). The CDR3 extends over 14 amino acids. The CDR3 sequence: CALGTVIGNEKLFF. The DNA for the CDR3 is TGTGCCTTAGGGACAGTCATCGGTAATGAAAAACTGTTTTTT.

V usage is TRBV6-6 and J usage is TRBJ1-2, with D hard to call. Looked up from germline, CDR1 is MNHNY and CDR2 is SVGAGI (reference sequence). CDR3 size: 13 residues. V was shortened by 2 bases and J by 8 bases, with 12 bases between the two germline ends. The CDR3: CASSYAEARGYTF. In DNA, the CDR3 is TGTGCCAGCAGTTACGCAGAGGCTCGGGGCTACACCTTC.

CDR3 coding DNA: TGTGCCAGCCTTTACGGGGGAAGCTCCTACGAGCAGTACTTC. This gives the protein CASLYGGSSYEQYF. The gene calls are TRBV6-5 and TRBJ2-7; D is perhaps TRBD2 (6 bases). This CDR3 spans 14 amino acids. Germline lookup yields CDR1 MNHEY and CDR2 SVGAGI. The V end was cut by 8 bases, the J end by 0 bases, with 14 bases between.

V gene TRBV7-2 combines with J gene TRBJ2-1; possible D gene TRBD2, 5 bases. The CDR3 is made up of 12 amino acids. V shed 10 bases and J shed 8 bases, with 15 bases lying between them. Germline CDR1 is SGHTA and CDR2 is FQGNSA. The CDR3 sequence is CATLTEGDEQFF. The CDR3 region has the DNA TGTGCCACTCTAACCGAGGGCGATGAGCAGTTCTTC.